This T cell receptor (beta chain) was recovered during a study of blood T cell repertoires in COVID-19. Study in general: The origin of the acute and convalescent COVID-19 samples was the United States, Italy and Spain. The analysed material was cDNA or gDNA that came from T cells, B-cell-depleted T cells, or PBMCs.

This CDR3 is 15 amino acids long. Germline V gene lookup returns CDR1 MNHNY and CDR2 SVGAGI (reference sequence). Trimming took off 0 bases at V and 5 bases at J, with 8 bases between the two ends. The assay was immunoSEQ multiplex PCR, and TCRdb's table has in-frame clones only and misses some. The sample carries more than 60,000 clones, less than 90% recorded once. What was sequenced was peripheral blood. This chain joins TRBV6-6 and TRBJ1-6, with no clear D. The sequence derives from a man aged 60 to 75 with active or convalescent COVID-19. The CDR3 nucleotides read TGTGCCAGCAGTTACTCAGCGGGTAATAATTCACCCCTCCACTTT. Amino acids: CASSYSAGNNSPLHF.